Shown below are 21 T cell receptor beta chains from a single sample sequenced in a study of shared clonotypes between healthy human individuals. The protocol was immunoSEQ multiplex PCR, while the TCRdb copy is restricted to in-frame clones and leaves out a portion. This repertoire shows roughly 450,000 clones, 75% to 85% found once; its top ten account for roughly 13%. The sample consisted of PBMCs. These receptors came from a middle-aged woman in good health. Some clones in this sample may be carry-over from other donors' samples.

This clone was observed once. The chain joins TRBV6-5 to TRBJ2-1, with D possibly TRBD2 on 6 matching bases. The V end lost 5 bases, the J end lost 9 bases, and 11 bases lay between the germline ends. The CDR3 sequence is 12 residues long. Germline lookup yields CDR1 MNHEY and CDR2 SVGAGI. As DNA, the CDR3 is TGTGCCAGCAGTACCCTAGCGAGTGAGCAGTTCTTC. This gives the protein CASSTLASEQFF.

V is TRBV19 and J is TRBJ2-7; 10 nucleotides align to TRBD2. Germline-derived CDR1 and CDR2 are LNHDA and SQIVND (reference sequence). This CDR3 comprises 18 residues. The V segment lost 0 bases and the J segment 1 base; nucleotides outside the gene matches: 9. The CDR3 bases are TGTGCCAGTAGTATAGATACCAGCGGGAGGGCCGGGTCCTACGAGCAGTACTTC. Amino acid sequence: CASSIDTSGRAGSYEQYF.

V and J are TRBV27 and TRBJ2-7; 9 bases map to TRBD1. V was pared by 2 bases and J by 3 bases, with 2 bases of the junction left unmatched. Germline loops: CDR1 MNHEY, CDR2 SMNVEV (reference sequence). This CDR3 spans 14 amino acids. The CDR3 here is CASSLGQGYYEQYF. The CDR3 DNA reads TGTGCCAGCAGTTTAGGACAGGGGTACTACGAGCAGTACTTC.

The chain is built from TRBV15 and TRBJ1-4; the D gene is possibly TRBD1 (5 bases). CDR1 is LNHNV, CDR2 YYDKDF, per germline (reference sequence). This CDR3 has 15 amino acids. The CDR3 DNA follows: TGTGCACCCCGGGGCCTATCGGATGCGAGGGAAAAACTGTTTTTT. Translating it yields CAPRGLSDAREKLFF.

In DNA, the CDR3 is TGTGCCAGCAGCCTATGGACAGTTGAATATGGCTACACCTTC. Amino acid sequence: CASSLWTVEYGYTF. V gene TRBV7-9 combines with J gene TRBJ1-2; D is possibly TRBD1 (6 bases). The germline gives CDR1 SEHNR, CDR2 FQNEAQ (reference sequence). V lost 5 bases, J lost 5 bases, and 15 bases lay in between. CDR3 size: 14 residues.

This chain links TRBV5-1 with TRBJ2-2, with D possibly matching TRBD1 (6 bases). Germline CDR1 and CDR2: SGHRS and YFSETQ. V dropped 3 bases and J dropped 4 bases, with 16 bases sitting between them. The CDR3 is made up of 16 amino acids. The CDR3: CASSSAGTIFTGELFF. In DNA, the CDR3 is TGCGCCAGCAGCTCTGCCGGGACAATTTTCACCGGGGAGCTGTTTTTT.

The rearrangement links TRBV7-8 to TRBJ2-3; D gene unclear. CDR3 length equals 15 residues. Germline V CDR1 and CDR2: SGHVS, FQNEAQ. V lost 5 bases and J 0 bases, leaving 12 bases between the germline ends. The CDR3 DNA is TGTGCCAGCAGCGTACACGTCGGGAGCACAGATACGCAGTATTTT. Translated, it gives CASSVHVGSTDTQYF.

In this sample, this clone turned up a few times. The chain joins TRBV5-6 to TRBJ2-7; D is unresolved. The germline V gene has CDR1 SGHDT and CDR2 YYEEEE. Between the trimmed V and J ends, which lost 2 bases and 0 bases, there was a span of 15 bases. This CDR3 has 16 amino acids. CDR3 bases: TGTGCCAGCAGCTTCCTCCCACAGTACGCCTCCTACGAGCAGTACTTC. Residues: CASSFLPQYASYEQYF.

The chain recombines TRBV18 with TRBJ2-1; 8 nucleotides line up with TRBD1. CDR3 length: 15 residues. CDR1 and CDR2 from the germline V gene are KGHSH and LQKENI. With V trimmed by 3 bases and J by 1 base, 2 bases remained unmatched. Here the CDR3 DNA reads TGTGCCAGCTCACCCACAGGGGGATCCTACAATGAGCAGTTCTTC. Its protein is CASSPTGGSYNEQFF.

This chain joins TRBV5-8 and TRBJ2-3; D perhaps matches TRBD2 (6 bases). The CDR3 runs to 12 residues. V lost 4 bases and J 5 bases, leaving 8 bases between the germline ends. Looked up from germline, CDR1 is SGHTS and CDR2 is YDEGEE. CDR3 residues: CASSPGVDTQYF. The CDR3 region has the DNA TGTGCCAGCAGCCCGGGAGTAGATACGCAGTATTTT.

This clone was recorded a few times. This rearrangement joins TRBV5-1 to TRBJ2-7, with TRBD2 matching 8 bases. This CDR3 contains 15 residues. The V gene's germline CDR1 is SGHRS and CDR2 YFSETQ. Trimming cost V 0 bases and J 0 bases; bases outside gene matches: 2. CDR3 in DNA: TGCGCCAGCAGCTTGGTCGGGAGGGCCTCCTACGAGCAGTACTTC. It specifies CASSLVGRASYEQYF.

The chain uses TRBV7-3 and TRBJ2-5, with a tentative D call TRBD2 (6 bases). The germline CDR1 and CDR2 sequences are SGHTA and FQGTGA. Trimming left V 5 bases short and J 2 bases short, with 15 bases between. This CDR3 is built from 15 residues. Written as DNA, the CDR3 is TGTGCCAGCAGCCCCGACGTTGGGGGGCAAGAGACCCAGTACTTC. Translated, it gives CASSPDVGGQETQYF.

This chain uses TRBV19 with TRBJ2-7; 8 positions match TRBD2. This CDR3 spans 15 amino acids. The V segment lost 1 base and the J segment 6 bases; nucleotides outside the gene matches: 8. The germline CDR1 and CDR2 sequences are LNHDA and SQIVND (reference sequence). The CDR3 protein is CASSIATGRAGEQYF. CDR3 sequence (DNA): TGTGCCAGTAGTATAGCAACCGGGAGGGCCGGCGAGCAGTACTTC.

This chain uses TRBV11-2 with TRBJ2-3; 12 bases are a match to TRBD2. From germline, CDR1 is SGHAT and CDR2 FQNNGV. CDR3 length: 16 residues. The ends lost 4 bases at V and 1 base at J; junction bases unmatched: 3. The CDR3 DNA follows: TGTGCCAGCAGCTCGGGACTAGCGGGCCGCACAGATACGCAGTATTTT. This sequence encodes CASSSGLAGRTDTQYF. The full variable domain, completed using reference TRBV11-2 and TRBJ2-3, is EAGVAQSPRYKIIEKRQSVAFWCNPISGHATLYWYQQILGQGPKLLIQFQNNGVVDDSQLPKDRFSAERLKGVDSTLKIQPAKLEDSAVYLCASSSGLAGRTDTQYFGPGTRLTVL.

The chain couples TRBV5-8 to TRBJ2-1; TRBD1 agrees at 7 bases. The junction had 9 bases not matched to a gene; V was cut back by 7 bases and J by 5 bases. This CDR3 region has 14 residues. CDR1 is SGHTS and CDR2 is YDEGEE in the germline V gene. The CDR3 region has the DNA TGTGCCAGCTTCCCCAGGGGGAAGGACAATGAGCAGTTCTTC. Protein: CASFPRGKDNEQFF.

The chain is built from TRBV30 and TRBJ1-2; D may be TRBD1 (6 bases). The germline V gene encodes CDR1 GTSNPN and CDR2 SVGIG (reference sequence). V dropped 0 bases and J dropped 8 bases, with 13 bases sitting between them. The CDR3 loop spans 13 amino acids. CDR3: CAWSVQGRVGYTF. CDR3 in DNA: TGTGCCTGGAGTGTACAGGGACGGGTCGGCTACACCTTC.

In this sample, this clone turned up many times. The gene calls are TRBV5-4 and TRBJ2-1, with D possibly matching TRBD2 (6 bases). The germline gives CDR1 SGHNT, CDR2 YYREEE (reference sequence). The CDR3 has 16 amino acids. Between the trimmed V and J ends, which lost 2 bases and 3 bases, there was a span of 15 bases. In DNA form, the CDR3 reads TGTGCCAGCAGCTTAGGCGGGGCCCAAGACTACAATGAGCAGTTCTTC. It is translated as CASSLGGAQDYNEQFF.

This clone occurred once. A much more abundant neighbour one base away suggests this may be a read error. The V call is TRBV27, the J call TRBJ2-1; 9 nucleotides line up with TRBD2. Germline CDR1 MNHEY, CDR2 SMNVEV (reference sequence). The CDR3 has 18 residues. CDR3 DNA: TGTGCCAGCAGAATTATTGCGGATAGCGGGAGTCCTTACAATAAGCAGTTCTTC. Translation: CASRIIADSGSPYNKQFF.

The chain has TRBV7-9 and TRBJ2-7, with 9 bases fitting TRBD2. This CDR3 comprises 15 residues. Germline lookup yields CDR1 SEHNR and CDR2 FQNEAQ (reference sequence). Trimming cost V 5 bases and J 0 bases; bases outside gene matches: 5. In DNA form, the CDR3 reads TGTGCCAGCAGCCCACCTAGCGGGGTCTCCTACGAGCAGTACTTC. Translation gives CASSPPSGVSYEQYF. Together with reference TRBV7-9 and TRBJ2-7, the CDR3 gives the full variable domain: DTGVSQNPRHKITKRGQNVTFRCDPISEHNRLYWYRQTLGQGPEFLTYFQNEAQLEKSRLLSDRFSAERPKGSFSTLEIQRTEQGDSAMYLCASSPPSGVSYEQYFGPGTRLTVT.

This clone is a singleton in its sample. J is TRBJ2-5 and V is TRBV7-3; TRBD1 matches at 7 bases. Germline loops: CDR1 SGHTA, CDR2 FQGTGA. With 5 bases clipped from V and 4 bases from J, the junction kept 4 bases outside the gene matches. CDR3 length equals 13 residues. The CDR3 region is CASSPTGVETQYF. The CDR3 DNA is TGTGCCAGCAGCCCCACAGGGGTAGAGACCCAGTACTTC. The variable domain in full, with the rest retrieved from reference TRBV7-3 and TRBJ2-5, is GAGVSQTPSNKVTEKGKYVELRCDPISGHTALYWYRQSLGQGPEFLIYFQGTGAADDSGLPNDRFFAVRPEGSVSTLKIQRTERGDSAVYLCASSPTGVETQYFGPGTRLLVL.

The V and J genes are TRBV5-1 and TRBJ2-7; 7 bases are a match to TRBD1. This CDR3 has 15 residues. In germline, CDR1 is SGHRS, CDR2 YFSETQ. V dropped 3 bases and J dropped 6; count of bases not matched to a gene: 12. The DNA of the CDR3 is TGCGCCAGCAGCTCCAGACAGGGAAGTTTTGGCGAGCAGTACTTC. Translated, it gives CASSSRQGSFGEQYF.